A selection of T cell receptor beta chains follows, all from one sample in a study of beta chain features in type 1 diabetes. Sequencing used immunoSEQ multiplex PCR; TCRdb keeps in-frame clones, though not all of them. Seen here are a few hundred thousand clones, roughly 16% observed once, and the top ten hold approximately 0.019%. The sample taken for sequencing was naive CD4+ T cells from blood. These TCRs come from a woman aged 18-29 years in good health. CDR3s include the opening cysteine and the closing phenylalanine or tryptophan. The order of the fields is J gene, V gene, CDR3 protein.

j_gene: TRBJ2-7; v_gene: TRBV15; CDR3aa: CATSRGTSGYEQYF
j_gene: TRBJ2-1; v_gene: TRBV5-1; CDR3aa: CASSLDRVSSYNEQFF
j_gene: TRBJ2-5; v_gene: TRBV29-1; CDR3aa: CSVRLAGWETQYF
j_gene: TRBJ2-5; v_gene: TRBV25-1; CDR3aa: CASSPRQGVVETQYF
j_gene: TRBJ2-7; v_gene: TRBV28; CDR3aa: CASSPPVPGTGSYEQYF
j_gene: TRBJ1-1; v_gene: TRBV5-1; CDR3aa: CASSVGTGVSEAFF
j_gene: TRBJ2-7; v_gene: TRBV6-6; CDR3aa: CASSYSGGGTEQYF
j_gene: TRBJ1-1; v_gene: TRBV30; CDR3aa: CAWSVRTVAEAFF
j_gene: TRBJ1-1; v_gene: TRBV29-1; CDR3aa: CSVGQGATEAFF
j_gene: TRBJ2-1; v_gene: TRBV5-6; CDR3aa: CASSTGTSVYNEQFF
j_gene: TRBJ2-7; v_gene: TRBV15; CDR3aa: CATSNLREGYEQYF
j_gene: TRBJ2-2; v_gene: TRBV19; CDR3aa: CASKGSTGTGELFF
j_gene: TRBJ2-7; v_gene: TRBV7-2; CDR3aa: CASSLGTSIGYEQYF
j_gene: TRBJ1-3; v_gene: TRBV11-2; CDR3aa: CASSLAGTGGYTIYF
j_gene: TRBJ2-4; v_gene: TRBV29-1; CDR3aa: CSVEDRGLQPPLAKNIQYF
j_gene: TRBJ2-7; v_gene: TRBV5-1; CDR3aa: CASSPDRGREQYF
j_gene: TRBJ2-7; v_gene: TRBV10-3; CDR3aa: CAISEPEPGQHYEQYF
j_gene: TRBJ2-3; v_gene: TRBV5-4; CDR3aa: CASSLATGSTDTQYF
j_gene: TRBJ2-4; v_gene: TRBV7-9; CDR3aa: CASSPGGSRDIQYF
j_gene: TRBJ2-1; v_gene: TRBV9; CDR3aa: CASSVGGGYNEQFF
j_gene: TRBJ2-6; v_gene: TRBV19; CDR3aa: CASQQGAAGANVLTF
j_gene: TRBJ2-2; v_gene: TRBV5-4; CDR3aa: CASRHDRNTGELFF
j_gene: TRBJ2-3; v_gene: TRBV5-1; CDR3aa: CASSLVGTSGRRGDTQYF
j_gene: TRBJ2-2; v_gene: TRBV11-1; CDR3aa: CASSLQGWNTGELFF
j_gene: TRBJ2-7; v_gene: TRBV29-1; CDR3aa: CSVVLSSYEQYF
j_gene: TRBJ2-3; v_gene: TRBV23-1; CDR3aa: CASRTGRTGHPDTQYF
j_gene: TRBJ2-3; v_gene: TRBV13; CDR3aa: CASSFHRATDTQYF
j_gene: TRBJ1-3; v_gene: TRBV18; CDR3aa: CASSRLTGDSGNTIYF
j_gene: TRBJ2-1; v_gene: TRBV6-1; CDR3aa: CASRAGSPGFGEQFF
j_gene: TRBJ2-1; v_gene: TRBV30; CDR3aa: CAWSGSRDSYNEQFF
j_gene: TRBJ2-3; v_gene: TRBV7-9; CDR3aa: CASSWAGEVTDTQYF
j_gene: TRBJ2-3; v_gene: TRBV23-1; CDR3aa: CASSHPHLDRGPDTQYF
j_gene: TRBJ2-1; v_gene: TRBV5-1; CDR3aa: CASSLTGLAGDNEQFF
j_gene: TRBJ1-1; v_gene: TRBV18; CDR3aa: CASSLDRVVLNTEAFF
j_gene: TRBJ2-3; v_gene: TRBV14; CDR3aa: CASSQDLLAAGTDTQYF
j_gene: TRBJ2-1; v_gene: TRBV6-5; CDR3aa: CASSYSFPYNEQFF
j_gene: TRBJ2-1; v_gene: TRBV29-1; CDR3aa: CSVEKLAGGHNEQFF
j_gene: TRBJ2-4; v_gene: TRBV28; CDR3aa: CASSSGTLENIQYF
j_gene: TRBJ1-2; v_gene: TRBV6-5; CDR3aa: CASRAGGSTNYGYTF
j_gene: TRBJ2-7; v_gene: TRBV6-5; CDR3aa: CASSFQTGTGGYEQYF
j_gene: TRBJ1-5; v_gene: TRBV28; CDR3aa: CASSLEGGPANQPQHF
j_gene: TRBJ2-7; v_gene: TRBV9; CDR3aa: CASSVSGGPSYEQYF